The clone carrying this T cell receptor beta chain turned up a few times. Antigen: not known. Healthy Caucasians were all of the donors. These data belong to a study of identical twins. General study findings and limits: There was more out-of-frame TCR alpha sharing in monozygotic twins than models estimated. Without tracking the same donors, conclusions rested on cross-sectional statistical analysis. Fewer insertions characterized abundant cord blood beta clonotypes, whereas memory repertoires showed none.

Germline CDR1 is SGHRS and CDR2 is YFSETQ. CDR3 length: 16 amino acids. V was shortened by 0 bases and J by 1 base, with 12 bases between the two germline ends. MiXCR, applied by TCRdb to the 5' RACE reads, yields one record per CDR3 protein. The repertoire holds 750,000 to 950,000 distinct CDR3 sequences, with roughly an eighth as singletons. This sample also appeared in a second study, on yellow fever vaccine responses in identical twins.

Sequenced input: PBMCs. This sequence joins TRBV5-1 and TRBJ2-3; possible D gene TRBD2, 6 bases. The TCR sequence derives from a woman between 18 and 30 years old in good health. In DNA, the CDR3 is TGCGCCAGCAGCTTGGGTCGCGGGACTGGCACAGATACGCAGTATTTT. Residues: CASSLGRGTGTDTQYF.